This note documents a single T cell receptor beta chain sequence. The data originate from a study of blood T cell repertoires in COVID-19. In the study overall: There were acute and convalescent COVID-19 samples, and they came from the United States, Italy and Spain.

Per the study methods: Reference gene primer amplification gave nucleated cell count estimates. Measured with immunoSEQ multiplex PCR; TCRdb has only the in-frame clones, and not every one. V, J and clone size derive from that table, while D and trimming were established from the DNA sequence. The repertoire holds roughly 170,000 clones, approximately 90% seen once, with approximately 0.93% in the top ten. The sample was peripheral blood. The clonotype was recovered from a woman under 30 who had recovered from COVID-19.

CDR3 region: CASSERVNTEAFF. The DNA for the CDR3 is TGTGCCAGCAGTGAAAGAGTGAACACTGAAGCTTTCTTT. V and J are TRBV2 and TRBJ1-1, with D unclear. With 2 bases removed from V and 0 bases from J, the gap between germline ends came to 4 bases. In germline, CDR1 is SNHLY, CDR2 FYNNEI. This CDR3 region has 13 residues. Using reference TRBV2 and TRBJ1-1 for the parts outside the CDR3, the full variable domain is EPEVTQTPSHQVTQMGQEVILRCVPISNHLYFYWYRQILGQKVEFLVSFYNNEISEKSEIFDDQFSVERPDGSNFTLKIRSTKLEDSAMYFCASSERVNTEAFFGQGTRLTVV.